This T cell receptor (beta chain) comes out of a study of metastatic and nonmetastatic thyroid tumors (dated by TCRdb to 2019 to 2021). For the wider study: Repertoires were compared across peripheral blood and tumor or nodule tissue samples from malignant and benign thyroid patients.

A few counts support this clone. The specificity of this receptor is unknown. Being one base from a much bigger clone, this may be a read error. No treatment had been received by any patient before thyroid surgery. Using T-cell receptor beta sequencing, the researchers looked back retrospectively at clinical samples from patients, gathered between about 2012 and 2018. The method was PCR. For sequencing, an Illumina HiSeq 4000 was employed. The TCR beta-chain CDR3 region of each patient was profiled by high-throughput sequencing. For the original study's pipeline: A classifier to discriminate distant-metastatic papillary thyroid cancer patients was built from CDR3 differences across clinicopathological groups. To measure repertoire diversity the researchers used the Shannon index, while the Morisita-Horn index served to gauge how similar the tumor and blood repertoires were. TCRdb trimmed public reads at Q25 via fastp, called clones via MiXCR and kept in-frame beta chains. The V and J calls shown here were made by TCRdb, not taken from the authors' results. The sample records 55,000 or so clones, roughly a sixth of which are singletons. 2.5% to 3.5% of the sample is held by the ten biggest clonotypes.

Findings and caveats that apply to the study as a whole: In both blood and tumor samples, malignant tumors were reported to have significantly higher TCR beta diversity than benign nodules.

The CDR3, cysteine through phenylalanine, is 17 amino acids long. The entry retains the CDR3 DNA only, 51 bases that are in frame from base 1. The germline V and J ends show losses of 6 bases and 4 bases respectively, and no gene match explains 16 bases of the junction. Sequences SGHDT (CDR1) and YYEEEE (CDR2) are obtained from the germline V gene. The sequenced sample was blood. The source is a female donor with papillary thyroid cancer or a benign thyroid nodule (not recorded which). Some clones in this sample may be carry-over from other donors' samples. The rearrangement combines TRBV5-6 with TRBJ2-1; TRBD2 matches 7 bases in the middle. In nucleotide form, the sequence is TGTGCCAGCATCCCCTATGGGGGGGGGAAGGGGTACAATGAGCAGTTCTTC. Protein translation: CASIPYGGGKGYNEQFF.